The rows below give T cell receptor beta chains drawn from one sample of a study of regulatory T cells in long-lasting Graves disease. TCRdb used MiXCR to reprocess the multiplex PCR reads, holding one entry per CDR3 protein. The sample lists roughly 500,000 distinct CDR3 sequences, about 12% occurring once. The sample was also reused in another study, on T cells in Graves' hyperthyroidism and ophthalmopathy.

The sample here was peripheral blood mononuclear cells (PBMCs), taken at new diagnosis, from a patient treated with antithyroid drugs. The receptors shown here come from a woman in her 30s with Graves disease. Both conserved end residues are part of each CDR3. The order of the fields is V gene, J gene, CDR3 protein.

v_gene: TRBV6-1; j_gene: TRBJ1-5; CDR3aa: CASSTTGGDQPQHF
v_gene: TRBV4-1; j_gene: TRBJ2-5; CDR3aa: CASSQTSGRVPETQYF
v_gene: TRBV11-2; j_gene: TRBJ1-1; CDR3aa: CASSLDVAGRTLMNTEAFF
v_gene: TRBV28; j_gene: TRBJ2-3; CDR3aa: CASGAGTDTQYF
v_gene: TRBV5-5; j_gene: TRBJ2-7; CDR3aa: CASSPTVPSGEQYF
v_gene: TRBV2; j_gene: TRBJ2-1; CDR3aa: CASSVVVHEQFF
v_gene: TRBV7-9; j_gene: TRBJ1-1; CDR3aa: CASSPPLPQGAGTEAFF
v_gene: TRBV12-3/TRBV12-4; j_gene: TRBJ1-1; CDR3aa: CASSPPTPGTGVRAFF
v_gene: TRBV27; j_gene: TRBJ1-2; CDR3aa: CASKSVQGFGYGYTF
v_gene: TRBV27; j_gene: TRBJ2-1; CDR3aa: CASSPISLTSGPYNEQFF
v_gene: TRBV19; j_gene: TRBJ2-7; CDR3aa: CASSKGLAGTYEQYF
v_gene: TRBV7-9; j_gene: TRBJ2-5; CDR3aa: CASSSDTSKETQYF
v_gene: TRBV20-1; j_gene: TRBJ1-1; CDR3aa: CSARARLLKNTEAFF
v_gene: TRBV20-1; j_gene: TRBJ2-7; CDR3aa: CSARDGAGGSYEQYF
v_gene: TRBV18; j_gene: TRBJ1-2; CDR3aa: CASSPRADSNYGYTF
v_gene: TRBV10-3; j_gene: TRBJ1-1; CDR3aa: CATFRGVMNTEAFF
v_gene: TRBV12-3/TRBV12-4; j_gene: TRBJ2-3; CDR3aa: CASRPRDSRDTQYF
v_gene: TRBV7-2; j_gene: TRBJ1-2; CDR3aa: CASSLAATNYGYTF
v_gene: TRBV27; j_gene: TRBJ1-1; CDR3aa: CASSLSGRDTEAFF
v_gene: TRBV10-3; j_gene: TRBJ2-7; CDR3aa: CAISESISEYEQYF
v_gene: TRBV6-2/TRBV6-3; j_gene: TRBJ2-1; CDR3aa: CAGSYSVNEQFF
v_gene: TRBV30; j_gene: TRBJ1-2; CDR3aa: CAWSRLLLEGSNYGYTF
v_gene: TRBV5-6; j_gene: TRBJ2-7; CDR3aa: CASSLRVVHEQYF
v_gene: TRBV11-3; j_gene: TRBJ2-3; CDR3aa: CASSTGGYTDTQYF
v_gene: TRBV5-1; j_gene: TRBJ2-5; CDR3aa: CASSLRGQGGQETQYF
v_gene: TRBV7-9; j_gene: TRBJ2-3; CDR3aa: CASSLAGREFGTQYF
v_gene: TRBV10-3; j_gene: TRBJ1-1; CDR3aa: CAISRQDNTEAFF
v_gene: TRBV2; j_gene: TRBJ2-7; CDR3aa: CASSEVAGGTPNF
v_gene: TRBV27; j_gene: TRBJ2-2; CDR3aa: CASSFIAGELFF
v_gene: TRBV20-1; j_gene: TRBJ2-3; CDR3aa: CSARDPRGGTDTQYF
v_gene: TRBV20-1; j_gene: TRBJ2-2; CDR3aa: CSAKWITGELFF
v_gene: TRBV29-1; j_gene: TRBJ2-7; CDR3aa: CSVGGQENGQYF
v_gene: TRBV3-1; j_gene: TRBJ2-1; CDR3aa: CASSQDRSGFNEQFF
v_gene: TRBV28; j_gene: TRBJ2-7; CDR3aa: CASSTGTGDPYEQCF
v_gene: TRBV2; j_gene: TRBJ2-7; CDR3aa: CASILISYEQYF
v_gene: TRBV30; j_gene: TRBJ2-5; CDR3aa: CAWSSPAGAGETQYF
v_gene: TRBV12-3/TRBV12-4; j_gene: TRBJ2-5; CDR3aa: CASLGPAGETQYF
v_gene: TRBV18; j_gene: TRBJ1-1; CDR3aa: CASSKNQETEAFF
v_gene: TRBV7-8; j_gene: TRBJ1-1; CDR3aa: CASSYSRGRANTEAFF
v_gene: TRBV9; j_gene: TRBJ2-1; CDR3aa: CASSVDGTSGRADHEQFF
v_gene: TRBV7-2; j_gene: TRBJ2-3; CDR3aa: CASSLSGYTQYF
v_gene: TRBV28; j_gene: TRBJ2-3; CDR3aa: CASSLPRLADFSTDTQYF
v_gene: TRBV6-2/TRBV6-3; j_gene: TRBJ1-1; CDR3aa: CASSEWVDTEAFF
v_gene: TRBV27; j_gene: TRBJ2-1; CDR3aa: CASSFGSVEGEQFF
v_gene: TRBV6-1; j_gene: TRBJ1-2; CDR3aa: CASRQGATLLGYTF
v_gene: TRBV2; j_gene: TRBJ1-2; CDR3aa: CASSAEGAYGYTF
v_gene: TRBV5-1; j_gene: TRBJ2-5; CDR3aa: CASSPDPPGVTQYF
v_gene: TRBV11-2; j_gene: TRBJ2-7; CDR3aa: CASSPGTIYEQYF
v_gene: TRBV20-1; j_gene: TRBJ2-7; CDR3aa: CSARDRAGGPYEQYF